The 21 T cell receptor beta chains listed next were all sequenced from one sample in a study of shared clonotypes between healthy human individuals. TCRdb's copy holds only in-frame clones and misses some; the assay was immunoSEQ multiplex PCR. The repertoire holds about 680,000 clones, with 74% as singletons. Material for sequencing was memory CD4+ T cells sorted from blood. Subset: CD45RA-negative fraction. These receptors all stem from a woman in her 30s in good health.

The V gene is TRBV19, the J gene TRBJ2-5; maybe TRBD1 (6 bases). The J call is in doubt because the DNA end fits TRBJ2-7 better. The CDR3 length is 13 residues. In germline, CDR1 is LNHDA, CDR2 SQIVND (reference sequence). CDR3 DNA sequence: TGTGCCAGAAACAAGGGACAATTCTACGAGCAGTACTTC. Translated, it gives CARNKGQFYEQYF.

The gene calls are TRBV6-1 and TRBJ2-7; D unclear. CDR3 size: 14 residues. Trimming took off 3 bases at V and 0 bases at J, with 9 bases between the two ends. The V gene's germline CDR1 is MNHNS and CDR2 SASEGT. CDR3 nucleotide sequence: TGTGCCAGCAGTGAGACGGGCAGCTCCTACGAGCAGTACTTC. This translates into CASSETGSSYEQYF.

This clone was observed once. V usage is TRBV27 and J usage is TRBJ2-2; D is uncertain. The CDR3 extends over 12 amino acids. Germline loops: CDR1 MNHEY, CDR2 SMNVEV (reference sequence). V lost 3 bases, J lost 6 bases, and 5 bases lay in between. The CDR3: CASSFPPGELFF. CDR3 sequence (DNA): TGTGCCAGCAGTTTCCCCCCCGGGGAGCTGTTTTTT.

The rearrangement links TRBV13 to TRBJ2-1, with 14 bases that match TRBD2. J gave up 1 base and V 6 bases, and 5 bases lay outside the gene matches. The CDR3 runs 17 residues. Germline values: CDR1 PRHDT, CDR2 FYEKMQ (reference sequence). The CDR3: CASRGLAGGPSYNEQFF. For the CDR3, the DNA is TGTGCCAGCAGAGGACTAGCGGGAGGACCGTCCTACAATGAGCAGTTCTTC.

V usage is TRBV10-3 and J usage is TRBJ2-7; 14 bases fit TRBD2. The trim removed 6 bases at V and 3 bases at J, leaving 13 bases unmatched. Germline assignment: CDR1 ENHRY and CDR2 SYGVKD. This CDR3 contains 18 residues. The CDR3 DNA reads TGTGCCATCAGAGAGAGTCAAGGGACTAGCGGGAGTAGCTACGAGCAGTACTTC. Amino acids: CAIRESQGTSGSSYEQYF.

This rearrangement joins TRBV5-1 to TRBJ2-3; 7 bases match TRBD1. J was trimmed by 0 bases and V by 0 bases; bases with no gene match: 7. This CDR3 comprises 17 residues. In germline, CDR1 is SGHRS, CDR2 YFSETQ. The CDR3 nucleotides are TGCGCCAGCAGCTTGGCCCGGGACAGCTATAGCACAGATACGCAGTATTTT. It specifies CASSLARDSYSTDTQYF.

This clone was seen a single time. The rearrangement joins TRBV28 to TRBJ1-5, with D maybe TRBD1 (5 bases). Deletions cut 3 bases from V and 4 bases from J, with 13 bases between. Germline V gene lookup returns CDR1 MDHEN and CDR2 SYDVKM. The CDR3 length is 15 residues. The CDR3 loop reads CASSFSQRTNQPQHF. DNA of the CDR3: TGTGCCAGCAGTTTCTCACAGAGGACAAATCAGCCCCAGCATTTT.

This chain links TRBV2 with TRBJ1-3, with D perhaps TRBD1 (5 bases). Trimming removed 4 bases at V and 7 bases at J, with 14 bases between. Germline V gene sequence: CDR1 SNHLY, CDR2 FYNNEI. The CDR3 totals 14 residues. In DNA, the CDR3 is TGTGCCAGCAGTGCCCTAGGGACTCCGAACACCATATATTTT. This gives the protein CASSALGTPNTIYF.

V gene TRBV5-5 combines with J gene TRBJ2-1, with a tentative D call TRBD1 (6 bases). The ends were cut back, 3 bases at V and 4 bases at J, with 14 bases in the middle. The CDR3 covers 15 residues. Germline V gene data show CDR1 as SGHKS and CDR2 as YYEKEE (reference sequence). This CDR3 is CASSYWDNRYNEQFF. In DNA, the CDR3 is TGTGCCAGCAGCTATTGGGACAACCGTTACAATGAGCAGTTCTTC.

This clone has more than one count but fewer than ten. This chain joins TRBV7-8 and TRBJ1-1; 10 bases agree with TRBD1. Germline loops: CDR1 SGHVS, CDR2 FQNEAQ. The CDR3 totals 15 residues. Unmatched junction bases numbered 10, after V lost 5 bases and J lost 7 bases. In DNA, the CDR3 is TGTGCCAGCAGCCTCTACGACAGGGGGCTTGGTGAAGCTTTCTTT. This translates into CASSLYDRGLGEAFF.

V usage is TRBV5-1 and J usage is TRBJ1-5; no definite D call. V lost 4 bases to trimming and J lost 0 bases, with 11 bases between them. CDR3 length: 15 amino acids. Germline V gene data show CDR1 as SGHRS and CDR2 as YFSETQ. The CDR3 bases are TGCGCCAGCAGCGCGGACGGGGATAGCAATCAGCCCCAGCATTTT. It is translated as CASSADGDSNQPQHF.

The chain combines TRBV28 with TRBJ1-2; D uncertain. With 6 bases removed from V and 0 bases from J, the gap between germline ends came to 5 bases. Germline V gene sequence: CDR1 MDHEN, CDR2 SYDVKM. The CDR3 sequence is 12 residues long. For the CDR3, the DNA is TGTGCCAGCAGCCCTTCTAACTATGGCTACACCTTC. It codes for CASSPSNYGYTF.

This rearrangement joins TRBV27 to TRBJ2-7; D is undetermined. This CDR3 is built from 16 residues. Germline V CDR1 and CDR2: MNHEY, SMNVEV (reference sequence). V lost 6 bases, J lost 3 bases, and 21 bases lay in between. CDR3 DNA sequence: TGTGCCAGCAGCCGGCAGATTTCACAGAGAATCTACGAGCAGTACTTC. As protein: CASSRQISQRIYEQYF.

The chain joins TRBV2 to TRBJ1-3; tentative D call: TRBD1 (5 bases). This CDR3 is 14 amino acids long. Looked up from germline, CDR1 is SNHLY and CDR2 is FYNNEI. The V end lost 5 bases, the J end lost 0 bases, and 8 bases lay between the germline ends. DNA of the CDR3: TGTGCCAGCAGTCTGGGACCCTCTGGAAACACCATATATTTT. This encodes CASSLGPSGNTIYF.

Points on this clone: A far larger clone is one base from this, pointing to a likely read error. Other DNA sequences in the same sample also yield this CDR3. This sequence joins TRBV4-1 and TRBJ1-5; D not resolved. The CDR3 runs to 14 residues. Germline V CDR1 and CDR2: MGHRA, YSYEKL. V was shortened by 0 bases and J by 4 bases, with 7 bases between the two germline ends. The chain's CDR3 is CASSQDQGNQPQHF. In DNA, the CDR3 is TGCGCCAGCAGCCAAGATCAAGGAAATCAGCCCCAGCATTTT.

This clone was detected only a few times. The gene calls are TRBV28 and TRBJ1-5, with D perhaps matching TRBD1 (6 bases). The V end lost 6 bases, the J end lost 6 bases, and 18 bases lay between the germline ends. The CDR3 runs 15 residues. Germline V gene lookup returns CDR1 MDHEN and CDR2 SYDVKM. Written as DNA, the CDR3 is TGTGCCAGCAGCTTCTCAGCCGGGGGCCTTCAGCCCCAGCATTTT. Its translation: CASSFSAGGLQPQHF.

This CDR3 is CASRAGTGGTGELFF. CDR3 DNA: TGTGCCAGCAGGGCCGGGACAGGGGGCACCGGGGAGCTGTTTTTT. The V call is TRBV28, the J call TRBJ2-2, with 11 bases identical to TRBD1. V was pared by 6 bases and J by 4 bases, with 4 bases of the junction left unmatched. Germline-derived CDR1 and CDR2 are MDHEN and SYDVKM. The CDR3 contains 15 residues.

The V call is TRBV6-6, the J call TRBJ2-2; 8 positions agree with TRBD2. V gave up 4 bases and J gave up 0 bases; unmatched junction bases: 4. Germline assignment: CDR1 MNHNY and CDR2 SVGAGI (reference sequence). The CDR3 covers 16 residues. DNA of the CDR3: TGTGCCAGCAGTTTTTCGGGACTAGCGAACACCGGGGAGCTGTTTTTT. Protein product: CASSFSGLANTGELFF.

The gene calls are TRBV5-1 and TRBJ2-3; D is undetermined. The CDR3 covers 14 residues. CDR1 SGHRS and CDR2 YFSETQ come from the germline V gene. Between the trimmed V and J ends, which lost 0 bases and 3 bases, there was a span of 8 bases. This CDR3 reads CASSLALVTDTQYF. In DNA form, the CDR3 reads TGCGCCAGCAGCTTGGCCCTAGTTACAGATACGCAGTATTTT.

CDR3 in amino acids: CASSLAQSSYNEQFF. For the CDR3, the DNA is TGCGCCAGCAGCTTAGCCCAGAGCTCCTACAATGAGCAGTTCTTC. The rearrangement links TRBV5-1 to TRBJ2-1; D ambiguous. Trimming left V 2 bases short and J 0 bases short, with 9 bases between. This CDR3 comprises 15 residues. Germline V lookup: CDR1 SGHRS, CDR2 YFSETQ.

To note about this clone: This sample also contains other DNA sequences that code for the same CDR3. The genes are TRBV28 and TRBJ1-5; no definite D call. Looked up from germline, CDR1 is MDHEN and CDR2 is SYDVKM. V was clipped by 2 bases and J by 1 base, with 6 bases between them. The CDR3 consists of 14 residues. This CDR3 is CASSLGGSNQPQHF. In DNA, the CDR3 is TGTGCCAGCAGTTTAGGTGGGAGCAATCAGCCCCAGCATTTT.